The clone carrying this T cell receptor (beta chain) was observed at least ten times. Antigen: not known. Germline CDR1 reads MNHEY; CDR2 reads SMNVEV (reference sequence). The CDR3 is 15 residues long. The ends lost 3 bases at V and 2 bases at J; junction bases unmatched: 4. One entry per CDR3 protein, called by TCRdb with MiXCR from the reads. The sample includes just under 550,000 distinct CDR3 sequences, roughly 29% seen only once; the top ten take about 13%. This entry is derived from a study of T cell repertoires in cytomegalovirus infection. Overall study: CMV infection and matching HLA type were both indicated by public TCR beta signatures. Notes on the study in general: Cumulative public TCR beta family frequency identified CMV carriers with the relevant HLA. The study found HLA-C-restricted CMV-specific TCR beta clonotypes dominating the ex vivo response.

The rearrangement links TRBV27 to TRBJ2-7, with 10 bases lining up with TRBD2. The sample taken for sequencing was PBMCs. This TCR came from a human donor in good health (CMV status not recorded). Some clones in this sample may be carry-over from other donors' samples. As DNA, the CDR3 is TGTGCCAGCAGTTTTTCAGCGGGAGGGCCCTACGAGCAGTACTTC. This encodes CASSFSAGGPYEQYF.